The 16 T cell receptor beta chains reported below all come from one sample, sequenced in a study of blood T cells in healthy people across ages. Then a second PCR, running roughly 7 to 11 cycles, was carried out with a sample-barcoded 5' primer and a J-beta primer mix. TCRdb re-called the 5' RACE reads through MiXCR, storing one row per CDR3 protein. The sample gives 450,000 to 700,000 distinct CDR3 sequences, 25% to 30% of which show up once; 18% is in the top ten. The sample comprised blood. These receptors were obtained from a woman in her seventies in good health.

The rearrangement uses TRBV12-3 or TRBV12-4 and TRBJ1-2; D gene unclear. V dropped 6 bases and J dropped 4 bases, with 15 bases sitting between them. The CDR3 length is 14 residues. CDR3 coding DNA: TGTGCCAGCAGCTCAACTAGGGCCCCCTATGGCTACACCTTC. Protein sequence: CASSSTRAPYGYTF.

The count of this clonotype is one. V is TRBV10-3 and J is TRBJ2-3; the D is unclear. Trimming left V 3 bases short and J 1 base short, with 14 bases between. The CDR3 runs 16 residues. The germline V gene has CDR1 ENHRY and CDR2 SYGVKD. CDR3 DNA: TGTGCCATCAGTGACGGTGAGAGTAGGGGCACAGATACGCAGTATTTT. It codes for CAISDGESRGTDTQYF.

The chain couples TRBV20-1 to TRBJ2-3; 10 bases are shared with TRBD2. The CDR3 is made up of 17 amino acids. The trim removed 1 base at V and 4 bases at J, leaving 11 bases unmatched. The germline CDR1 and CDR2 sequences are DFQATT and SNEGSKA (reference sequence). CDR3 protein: CSARGILAGKQADTQYF. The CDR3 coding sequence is TGCAGTGCTAGAGGCATACTAGCGGGGAAACAAGCAGATACGCAGTATTTT.

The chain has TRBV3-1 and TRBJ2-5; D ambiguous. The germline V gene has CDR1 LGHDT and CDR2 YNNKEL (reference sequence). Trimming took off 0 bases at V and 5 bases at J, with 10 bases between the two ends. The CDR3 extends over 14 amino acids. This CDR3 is CASSQEGVPETQYF. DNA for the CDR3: TGTGCCAGCAGCCAAGAGGGTGTCCCGGAGACCCAGTACTTC.

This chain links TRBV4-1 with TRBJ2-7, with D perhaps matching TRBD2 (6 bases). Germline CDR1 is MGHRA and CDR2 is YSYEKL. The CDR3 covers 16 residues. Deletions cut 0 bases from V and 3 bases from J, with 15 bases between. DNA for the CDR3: TGCGCCAGCAGCCAAGATTACCCGGGGGTGATCTACGAGCAGTACTTC. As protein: CASSQDYPGVIYEQYF.

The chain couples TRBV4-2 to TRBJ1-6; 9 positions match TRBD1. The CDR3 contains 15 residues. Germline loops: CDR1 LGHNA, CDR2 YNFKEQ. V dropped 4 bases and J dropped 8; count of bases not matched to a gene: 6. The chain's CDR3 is CASSPSDRGDSPLHF. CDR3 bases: TGTGCCAGCAGCCCCTCGGACAGGGGCGATTCACCCCTCCACTTT.

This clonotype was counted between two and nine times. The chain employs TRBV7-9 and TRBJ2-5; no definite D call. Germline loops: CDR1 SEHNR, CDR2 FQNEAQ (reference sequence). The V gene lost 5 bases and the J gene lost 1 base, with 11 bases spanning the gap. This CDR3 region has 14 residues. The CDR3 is CASSPLGFQETQYF. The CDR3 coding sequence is TGTGCCAGCAGCCCCTTGGGGTTCCAAGAGACCCAGTACTTC.

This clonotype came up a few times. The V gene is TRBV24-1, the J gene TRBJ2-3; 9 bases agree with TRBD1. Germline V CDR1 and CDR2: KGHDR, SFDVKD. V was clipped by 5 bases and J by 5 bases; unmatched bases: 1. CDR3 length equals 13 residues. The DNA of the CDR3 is TGTGCCACCAGTGGACAGGGGGGAGATACGCAGTATTTT. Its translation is CATSGQGGDTQYF.

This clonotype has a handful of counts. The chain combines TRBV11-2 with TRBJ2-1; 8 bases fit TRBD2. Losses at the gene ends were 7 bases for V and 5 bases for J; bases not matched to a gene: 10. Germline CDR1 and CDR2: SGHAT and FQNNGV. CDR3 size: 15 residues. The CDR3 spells CASILSGGPNNEQFF. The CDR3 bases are TGTGCCAGCATCCTGAGCGGGGGCCCTAACAATGAGCAGTTCTTC.

The CDR3 DNA reads TGTGCCAGCAGTTACTCACGTGGGCGCAAGAAGGGAGCTTTCTTT. Translating gives CASSYSRGRKKGAFF. The chain employs TRBV6-2 or TRBV6-3 and TRBJ1-1; no definite D call. With 0 bases removed from V and 10 bases from J, the gap between germline ends came to 18 bases. Germline V lookup: CDR1 MNHEY, CDR2 SVGEGT. The CDR3 is made up of 15 amino acids.

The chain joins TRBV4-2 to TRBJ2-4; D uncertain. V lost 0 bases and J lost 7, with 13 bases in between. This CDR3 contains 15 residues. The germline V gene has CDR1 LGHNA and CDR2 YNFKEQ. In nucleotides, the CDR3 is TGTGCCAGCAGCCAAGATCCTGGGCCCTCCAACATTCAGTACTTC. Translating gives CASSQDPGPSNIQYF.

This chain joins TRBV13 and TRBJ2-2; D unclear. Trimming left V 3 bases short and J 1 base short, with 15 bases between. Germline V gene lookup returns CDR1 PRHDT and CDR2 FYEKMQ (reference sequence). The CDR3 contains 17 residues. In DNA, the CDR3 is TGTGCCAGCAGCTTTTCCCTAGACCAATTGAACACCGGGGAGCTGTTTTTT. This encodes CASSFSLDQLNTGELFF. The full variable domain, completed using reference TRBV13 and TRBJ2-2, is AAGVIQSPRHLIKEKRETATLKCYPIPRHDTVYWYQQGPGQDPQFLISFYEKMQSDKGSIPDRFSAQQFSDYHSELNMSSLELGDSALYFCASSFSLDQLNTGELFFGEGSRLTVL.

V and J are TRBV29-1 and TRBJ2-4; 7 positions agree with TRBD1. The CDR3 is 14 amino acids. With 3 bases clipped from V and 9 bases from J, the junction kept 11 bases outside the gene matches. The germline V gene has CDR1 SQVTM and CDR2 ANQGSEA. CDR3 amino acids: CSVEDDRVVSIQYF. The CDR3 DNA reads TGCAGCGTTGAGGATGACAGGGTGGTCAGCATTCAGTACTTC. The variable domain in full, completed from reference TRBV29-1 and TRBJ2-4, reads SAVISQKPSRDICQRGTSLTIQCQVDSQVTMMFWYRQQPGQSLTLIATANQGSEATYESGFVIDKFPISRPNLTFSTLTVSNMSPEDSSIYLCSVEDDRVVSIQYFGAGTRLSVL.

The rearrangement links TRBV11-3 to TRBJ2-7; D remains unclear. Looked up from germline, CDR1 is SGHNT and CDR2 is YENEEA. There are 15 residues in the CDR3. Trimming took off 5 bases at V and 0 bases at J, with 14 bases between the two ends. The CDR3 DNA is TGTGCCAGCAGCCCGTACGGCCGCTACTCCTACGAGCAGTACTTC. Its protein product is CASSPYGRYSYEQYF. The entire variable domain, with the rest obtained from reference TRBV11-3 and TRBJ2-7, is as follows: EAGVVQSPRYKIIEKKQPVAFWCNPISGHNTLYWYLQNLGQGPELLIRYENEEAVDDSQLPKDRFSAERLKGVDSTLKIQPAELGDSAVYLCASSPYGRYSYEQYFGPGTRLTVT.

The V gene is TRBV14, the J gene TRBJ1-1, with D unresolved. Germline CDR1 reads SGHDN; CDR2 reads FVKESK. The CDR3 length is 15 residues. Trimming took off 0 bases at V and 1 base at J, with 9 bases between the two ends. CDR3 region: CASSQEYQRNTEAFF. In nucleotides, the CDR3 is TGTGCCAGCAGCCAAGAATACCAGCGGAACACTGAAGCTTTCTTT.

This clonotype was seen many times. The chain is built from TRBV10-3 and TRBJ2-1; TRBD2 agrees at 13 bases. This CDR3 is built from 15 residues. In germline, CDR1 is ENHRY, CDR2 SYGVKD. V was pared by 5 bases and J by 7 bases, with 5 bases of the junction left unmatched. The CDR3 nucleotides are TGTGCCATCAGTTCCACTAGCGGGGGGGCTAATGAGCAGTTCTTC. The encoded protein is CAISSTSGGANEQFF.